This entry lists 9 T cell receptor beta chains sequenced from one sample in a study of T-cell memory formation after mild COVID-19. Each CDR3 protein is one row after TCRdb ran MiXCR on the 5' RACE reads. The sample consists of about 560,000 distinct CDR3 sequences, over 15% of them appearing once. Sequencing was performed on PBMCs or a T cell subset sorted from them (not recorded which). These receptors originate from an adult woman who had mild COVID-19 (a few samples of this study predate the infection). Cell type and time point are not known.

The V and J genes are TRBV4-3 and TRBJ2-3, with 9 bases matching TRBD2. Germline values: CDR1 LGHNA, CDR2 YSLEER. The CDR3 has 17 residues. V trimming: 0 bases; J trimming: 6 bases; junction bases outside the gene matches: 10. The CDR3 spells CASSQEEVREGRDTQYF. For the CDR3, the DNA is TGCGCCAGCAGCCAAGAGGAGGTGCGGGAGGGCCGGGATACGCAGTATTTT.

CDR3 DNA: TGTGCCAGCAGTTCAACAGGGGGCGCTGGGGCCAACGTCCTGACTTTC. Translation: CASSSTGGAGANVLTF. The chain has TRBV27 and TRBJ2-6; TRBD1 aligns across 9 bases. Germline V lookup: CDR1 MNHEY, CDR2 SMNVEV (reference sequence). This CDR3 spans 16 amino acids. The V gene end was trimmed by 4 bases and the J gene end by 2 bases; junction bases not matched to a gene: 3.

For this clonotype: An end of the junction differs from the germline gene, which may be a read error. This chain joins TRBV12-3 or TRBV12-4 and TRBJ1-4, with 8 bases that match TRBD1. CDR3 length: 13 residues. The CDR3 nucleotides are TGTGCCGGCAGGACAGGGCAAGGGGAAAAACTGTTTTTT. As protein: CAGRTGQGEKLFF.

The chain combines TRBV15 with TRBJ2-7; 10 nucleotides line up with TRBD1. The CDR3 spans 15 residues. V lost 9 bases and J lost 3; bases outside the gene matches: 11. The germline CDR1 and CDR2 sequences are LNHNV and YYDKDF (reference sequence). This CDR3 reads CATEPHRDRGYEQYF. CDR3 bases: TGTGCCACAGAACCCCACCGGGACAGGGGCTACGAGCAGTACTTC.

The chain carries TRBV7-3 and TRBJ2-1, with D maybe TRBD2 (5 bases). V gave up 2 bases and J gave up 2 bases, with 10 bases separating them. This CDR3 spans 15 amino acids. The germline gives CDR1 SGHTA, CDR2 FQGTGA. CDR3 residues: CASSLLDSTYNEQFF. Written as DNA, the CDR3 is TGTGCCAGCAGCTTACTGGACTCCACCTACAATGAGCAGTTCTTC.

The V gene is TRBV5-1, the J gene TRBJ2-7; TRBD2 matches 11 bases. V shed 6 bases, J shed 4 bases, and the junction held 9 bases outside the gene matches. Germline CDR1 is SGHRS and CDR2 is YFSETQ. The CDR3 spans 15 residues. DNA for the CDR3: TGCGCCAGCACTTCCTCTAGCGGGGGGACTTACGAGCAGTACTTC. Residues: CASTSSSGGTYEQYF.

The chain joins TRBV6-5 to TRBJ1-1, with 7 positions matching TRBD1. Unmatched junction bases numbered 4, after V lost 1 base and J lost 8 bases. Germline V gene data show CDR1 as MNHEY and CDR2 as SVGAGI. There are 13 residues in the CDR3. In nucleotides, the CDR3 is TGTGCCAGCAGTTACTTACGCAGGGGGGAAGCTTTCTTT. This encodes CASSYLRRGEAFF.

V is TRBV21-1 and J is TRBJ2-2; the table assigns TRBD1, which was not confirmed against the DNA. TRBV21-1 is given as a pseudogene. The CDR3 covers 16 residues. CDR3 in amino acids: CASILPGDPNTGELFF. DNA for the CDR3: TGTGCCAGCATTCTGCCGGGGGACCCGAACACCGGGGAGCTGTTTTTT.

The V gene is TRBV20-1, the J gene TRBJ1-5; D is undetermined. This CDR3 is 14 amino acids long. The germline CDR1 and CDR2 sequences are DFQATT and SNEGSKA (reference sequence). Between the trimmed V and J ends, which lost 4 bases and 3 bases, there was a span of 13 bases. The CDR3 DNA sequence: TGCAGTGCTACAGCAAATATGTACAATCAGCCCCAGCATTTT. It specifies CSATANMYNQPQHF.